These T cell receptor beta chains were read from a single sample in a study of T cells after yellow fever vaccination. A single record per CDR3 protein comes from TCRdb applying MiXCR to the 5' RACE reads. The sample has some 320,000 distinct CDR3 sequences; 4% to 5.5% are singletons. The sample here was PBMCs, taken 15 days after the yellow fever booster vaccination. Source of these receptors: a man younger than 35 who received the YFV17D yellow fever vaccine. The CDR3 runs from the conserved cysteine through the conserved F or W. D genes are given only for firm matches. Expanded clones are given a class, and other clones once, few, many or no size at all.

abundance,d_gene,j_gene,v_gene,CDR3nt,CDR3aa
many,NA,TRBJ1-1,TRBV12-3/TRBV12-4,TGTGCCAGCAGTTTACCCTCCCGGGGGTACACTGAAGCTTTCTTT,CASSLPSRGYTEAFF
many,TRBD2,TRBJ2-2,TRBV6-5,TGTGCCAGCAGTTACTCTACTAGCGGGGGCACCGGGGAGCTGTTTTTT,CASSYSTSGGTGELFF
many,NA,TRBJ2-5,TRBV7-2,TGTGCCAGCAGGCACAGGACCGAACAAGAGACCCAGTACTTC,CASRHRTEQETQYF
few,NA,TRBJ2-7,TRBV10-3,TGTGCCATCAGTGAGTCGGCGTCCTCCTACGAGCAGTACTTC,CAISESASSYEQYF
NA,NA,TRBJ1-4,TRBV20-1,TGCAGTGCTGGAAAGGGAGCAGGTGAAAAACTGTTTTTT,CSAGKGAGEKLFF
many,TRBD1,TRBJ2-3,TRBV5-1,TGCGCCAGCAGCCCAGGGACAGGGGACACGGATACGCAGTATTTT,CASSPGTGDTDTQYF
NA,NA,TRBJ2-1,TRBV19,TGTGCCAGTAGTGTCCGGGACAAGCGGGGCAATGAGCAGTTCTTC,CASSVRDKRGNEQFF
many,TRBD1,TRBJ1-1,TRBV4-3,TGCGCCAGCAGCCAAGAGGTAGACAGGGGCACTGAAGCTTTCTTT,CASSQEVDRGTEAFF
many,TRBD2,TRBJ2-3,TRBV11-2,TGTGCCAGCATCCCCGGGGGACTAGCGGGGTCCTACACAGATACGCAGTATTTT,CASIPGGLAGSYTDTQYF
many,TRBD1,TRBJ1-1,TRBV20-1,TGCAGTGCTAGGACCGGGACAGGGGTCACTGAAGCTTTCTTT,CSARTGTGVTEAFF
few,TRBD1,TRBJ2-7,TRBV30,TGTGCCTGTACGGGACAGGGCGACGGGGAGCAGTACTTC,CACTGQGDGEQYF
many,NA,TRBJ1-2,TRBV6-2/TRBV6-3,TGTGCCAGCAGTTACGGACAGAACTATGGCTACACCTTC,CASSYGQNYGYTF
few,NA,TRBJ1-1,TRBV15,TGTGCCACCAGCGGAGGGACCGTGCCCGAAGCTTTCTTT,CATSGGTVPEAFF
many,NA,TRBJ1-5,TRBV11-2,TGTGCCAGCAGCCCCTCCCCGGACGGTAGTAATCAGCCCCAGCATTTT,CASSPSPDGSNQPQHF
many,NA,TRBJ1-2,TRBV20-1,TGCAGTGTCTCTGTTAAGAACGCCGGACTCGGCTACACCTTC,CSVSVKNAGLGYTF
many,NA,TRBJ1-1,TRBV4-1,TGCGCCAGCAGCCTTCCGAACCGTTTCACTGAAGCTTTCTTT,CASSLPNRFTEAFF
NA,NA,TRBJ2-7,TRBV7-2,TGTGCCAGCAGCTTAGCGGGGCAACTCTACGAGCAGTACTTC,CASSLAGQLYEQYF
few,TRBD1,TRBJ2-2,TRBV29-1,TGCAGCGCCCGGACAGGATTGGACACCGGGGAGCTGTTTTTT,CSARTGLDTGELFF
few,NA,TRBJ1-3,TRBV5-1,TGCGCCAGCAGCTTCGACCCCACTGGAAACACCATATATTTT,CASSFDPTGNTIYF
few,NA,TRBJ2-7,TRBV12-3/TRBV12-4,TGTGCCAGCAGTTTAGGAGGTCCGGCAGCGGCGATCCCCTACGAGCAGTACTTC,CASSLGGPAAAIPYEQYF
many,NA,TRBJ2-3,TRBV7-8,TGTGCCAGCAGCTTAGCGACGGCCGGGGGCGCCCGGAGAGATACGCAGTATTTT,CASSLATAGGARRDTQYF
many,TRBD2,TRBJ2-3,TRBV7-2,TGTGCCAGCGAGCGGGGGGGCCTAATAAATACGCAGTATTTT,CASERGGLINTQYF
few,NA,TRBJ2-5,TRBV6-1,TGTGCCAGCAGTGAAGCAGGGTCATCGTTAGAGACCCAGTACTTC,CASSEAGSSLETQYF
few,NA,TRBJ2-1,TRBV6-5,TGTGCCAGCAGGACCGAGTCCTTTTCTCGGGGGGCCTCCTACAATGAGCAGTTCTTC,CASRTESFSRGASYNEQFF
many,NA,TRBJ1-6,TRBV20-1,TGCAGTGCCCGCGCAAGGACAGTGTATAATTCACCCCTCCACTTT,CSARARTVYNSPLHF
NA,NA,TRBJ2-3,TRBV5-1,TGCGCCAGCAGCTCCCGGGGCCCGAGGGCAGATACGCAGTATTTT,CASSSRGPRADTQYF
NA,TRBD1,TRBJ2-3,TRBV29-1,TGCAGCGTTGAGGGGTCCGTTAGGGACAGGGGGCGAACAGATACGCAGTATTTT,CSVEGSVRDRGRTDTQYF
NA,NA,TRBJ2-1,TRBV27,TGTGCCGGGGGGGCATCCTACAATGAGCAGTTCTTC,CAGGASYNEQFF
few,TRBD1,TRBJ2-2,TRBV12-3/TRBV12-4,TGTGCCAGCAGTTTAGAGGACAGGGGGGGGTCCGGGGAGCTGTTTTTT,CASSLEDRGGSGELFF
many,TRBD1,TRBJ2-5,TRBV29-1,TGCAGCGCAAGGACAGGGTGGGACGAGACCCAGTACTTC,CSARTGWDETQYF
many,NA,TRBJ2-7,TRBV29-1,TGCAGCGTGGGGACGGACGAGCAGTACTTC,CSVGTDEQYF
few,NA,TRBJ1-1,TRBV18,TGTGCCAGCTCACCGTCTGGAAACACTGAAGCTTTCTTT,CASSPSGNTEAFF
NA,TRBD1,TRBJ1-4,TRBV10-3,TGTGCCATCAGTTCGGGGACAGTCAATGAAAAACTGTTTTTT,CAISSGTVNEKLFF
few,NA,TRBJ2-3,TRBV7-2,TGTGCCAGCAGCTTATTCCCAGTCACAGATACGCAGTATTTT,CASSLFPVTDTQYF
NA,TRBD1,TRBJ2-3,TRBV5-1,TGCGCCAGCAGCACGGGACAGGGGGCAGGGGATACGCAGTATTTT,CASSTGQGAGDTQYF
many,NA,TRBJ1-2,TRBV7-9,TGTGCCAGCAGCGTACAGGGTTTGCGTGGCTACACCTTC,CASSVQGLRGYTF
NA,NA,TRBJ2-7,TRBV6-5,TGTGCCAGCAGTTCCCGATACTCCTTAATTTCCTACGAGCAGTACTTC,CASSSRYSLISYEQYF
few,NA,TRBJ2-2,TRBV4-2,TGTGCCAGCAGCCACAGTAAAGGACTTACTCGGGAGCTGTTTTTT,CASSHSKGLTRELFF
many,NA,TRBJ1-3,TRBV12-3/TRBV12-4,TGTGCCAGCAGTAAGGGAGGGACCTCTGGAAACACCATATATTTT,CASSKGGTSGNTIYF
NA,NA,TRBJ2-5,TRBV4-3,TGCGCCAGCAGCCAACGTCAGTCTAGATCCCGGTACCAAGAGACCCAGTACTTC,CASSQRQSRSRYQETQYF
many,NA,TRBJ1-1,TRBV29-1,TGCAGCGTTGCAACTATGAACACTGAAGCTTTCTTT,CSVATMNTEAFF
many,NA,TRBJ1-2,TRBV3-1,TGTGCCAGCAGCCAAGCCGGGGCAGGAGGCGAAACCTATGGCTACACCTTC,CASSQAGAGGETYGYTF
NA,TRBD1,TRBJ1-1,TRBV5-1,TGCGCCAGCAGCATAAATCAGGGGGTGGGGACTGAAGCTTTCTTT,CASSINQGVGTEAFF
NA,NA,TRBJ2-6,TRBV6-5,TGTGCCAGCAGAAGCCCTTGGACTGGGGCCAACGTCCTGACTTTC,CASRSPWTGANVLTF
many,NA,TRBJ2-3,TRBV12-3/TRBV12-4,TGTGCCAGCAGTGGGACCGGGAAAAGCACAGATACGCAGTATTTT,CASSGTGKSTDTQYF
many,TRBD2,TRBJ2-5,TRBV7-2,TGTGCCAGCAGCTTAGCGCTTCTAGCGGGGGGAGGTTGGGAGACCCAGTACTTC,CASSLALLAGGGWETQYF
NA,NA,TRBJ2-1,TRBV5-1,TGCGCCAGCAGCCTAGATATGCCAGGGAGCAATGAGCAGTTCTTC,CASSLDMPGSNEQFF
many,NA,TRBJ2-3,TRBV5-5,TGTGCCAGCAGCCCGTCGTGGGATTCGTACGTAGATACGCAGTATTTT,CASSPSWDSYVDTQYF
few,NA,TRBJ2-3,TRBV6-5,TGTGCCAGCAGTTACTCGGGGGAAGTTCCAGATACGCAGTATTTT,CASSYSGEVPDTQYF
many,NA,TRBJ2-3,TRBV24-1,TGTGCCACCAGTGACCTACCTTTCGCGAGGACAGATACGCAGTATTTT,CATSDLPFARTDTQYF
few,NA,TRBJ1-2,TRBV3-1,TGTGCCAGCAGCCGAACCGCCGGACTCACCTATGGCTACACCTTC,CASSRTAGLTYGYTF
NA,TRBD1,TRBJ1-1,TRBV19,TGTGCCAGTAGTTGGGGACAGAACATGAACACTGAAGCTTTCTTT,CASSWGQNMNTEAFF
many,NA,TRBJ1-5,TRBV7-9,TGTGCCAGCAGCTTATACGAGGGCGCATATAGCAATCAGCCCCAGCATTTT,CASSLYEGAYSNQPQHF
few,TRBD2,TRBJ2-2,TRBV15,TGTGCCACCAGCATTGGGAGGGCAGTCACCGGGGAGCTGTTTTTT,CATSIGRAVTGELFF
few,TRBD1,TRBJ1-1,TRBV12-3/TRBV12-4,TGTGCCAGCAGTTGGGACAGGGGGCCAGCAGCGGGAGCTTTCTTT,CASSWDRGPAAGAFF
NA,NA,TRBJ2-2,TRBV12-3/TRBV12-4,TGTGCCAGCAGTTTAGAGTCCAGGCCAACGAACACCGGGGAGCTGTTTTTT,CASSLESRPTNTGELFF
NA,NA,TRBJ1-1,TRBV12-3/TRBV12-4,TGTGCCAGCAGTTTAAGCGGACACGCCAAAACTTTCTTT,CASSLSGHAKTFF
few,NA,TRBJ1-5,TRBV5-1,TGCGCCAGCAGCTTGGAGGGGAGCGGGGCCCAGCCCCAGCATTTT,CASSLEGSGAQPQHF
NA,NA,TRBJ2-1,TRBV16,TGTGCCAGCAGCCAATACTTTGCAGGGGACTCCTACCATGAGCAGTTCTTC,CASSQYFAGDSYHEQFF